This T cell receptor beta chain appears in the sequencing data of a study of T cells in Graves' hyperthyroidism and ophthalmopathy. Amplified TCR beta CDR3 regions came from RNA transcripts. The TCR CDR3 was amplified in a first-round RT-PCR using the HTBI primer set. Via MiXCR, TCRdb re-called the multiplex PCR reads, giving one row per CDR3 protein. This table has 350,000 to 400,000 distinct CDR3 sequences, about 18% appearing once. Researchers defined stable Graves' hyperthyroidism as no ophthalmopathy progression within 18 months. An approximately 10 ml volume of fresh peripheral blood provided the PBMCs. The V segment lost 2 bases and the J segment 8 bases; nucleotides outside the gene matches: 5. The CDR3 length is 13 residues. From germline, CDR1 is MNHEY and CDR2 SVGAGI.

Sequenced sample: blood. The gene calls are TRBV6-5 and TRBJ1-2, with TRBD1 identical over 7 bases. The clonotype originates from a woman aged 18-35 years with Graves' hyperthyroidism. The CDR3 nucleotides are TGTGCCAGCAGTTACCCGGACAGGCGAGGCTACACCTTC. Translated, it gives CASSYPDRRGYTF.